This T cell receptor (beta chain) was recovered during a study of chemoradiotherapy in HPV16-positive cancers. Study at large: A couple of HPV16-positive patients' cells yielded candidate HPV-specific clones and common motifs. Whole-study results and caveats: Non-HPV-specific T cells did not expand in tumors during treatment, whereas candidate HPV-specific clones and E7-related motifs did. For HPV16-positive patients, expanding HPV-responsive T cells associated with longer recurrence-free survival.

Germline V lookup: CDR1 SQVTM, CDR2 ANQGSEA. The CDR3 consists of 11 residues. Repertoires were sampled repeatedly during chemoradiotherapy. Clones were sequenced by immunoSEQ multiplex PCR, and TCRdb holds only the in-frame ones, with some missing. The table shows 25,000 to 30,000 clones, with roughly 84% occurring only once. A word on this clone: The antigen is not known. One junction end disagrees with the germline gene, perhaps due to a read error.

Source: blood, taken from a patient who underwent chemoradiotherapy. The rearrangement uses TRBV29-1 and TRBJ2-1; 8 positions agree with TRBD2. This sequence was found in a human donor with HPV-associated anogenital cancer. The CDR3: CSVEDRGGPVF. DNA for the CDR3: TGCAGCGTTGAAGATCGGGGGGGTCCGGTCTTC.